Listed here are 15 T cell receptor beta chains from one sample, sequenced in a study of blood T cell repertoires in COVID-19. Clones were read by immunoSEQ multiplex PCR, and TCRdb kept only the in-frame ones, dropping some. The top ten hold 2% to 2.5% of the sample, which has around 120,000 clones, less than 85% seen once. Sample: peripheral blood. The source of these receptors is a man in his thirties or forties with acute or convalescent COVID-19.

The gene calls are TRBV7-9 and TRBJ2-7, with 14 nucleotides matching TRBD2. The CDR3 runs 18 residues. Trimming cost V 5 bases and J 0 bases; bases outside gene matches: 9. Germline V gene data show CDR1 as SEHNR and CDR2 as FQNEAQ (reference sequence). The CDR3 reads CASSPGTSGSRPSYEQYV. In DNA, the CDR3 is TGTGCCAGCAGCCCAGGGACTAGCGGGAGTAGGCCCTCCTACGAGCAGTACGTC.

CDR3 coding DNA: TGTGCCAGCAGTTACCCGGGACAGGGGAGAAACACCATATATTTT. This gives the protein CASSYPGQGRNTIYF. The V gene is TRBV6-6, the J gene TRBJ1-3; 10 bases line up with TRBD1. CDR1 is MNHNY, CDR2 SVGAGI, per germline (reference sequence). The V segment lost 2 bases and the J segment 5 bases; nucleotides outside the gene matches: 3. The CDR3 contains 15 residues.

This chain joins TRBV7-6 and TRBJ1-1; D gene unclear. Trimming cost V 4 bases and J 8 bases, with 11 bases left between them. The CDR3 has 12 amino acids. Germline V gives CDR1 SGHVS, CDR2 FNYEAQ. As DNA, the CDR3 is TGTGCCAGCAGCTCCCGAGGGTCGGAAGCTTTCTTT. This sequence encodes CASSSRGSEAFF.

In its sample, this clone was seen a few times. The gene calls are TRBV4-1 and TRBJ2-5; TRBD2 matches at 11 bases. The V gene end was trimmed by 5 bases and the J gene end by 4 bases; junction bases not matched to a gene: 6. CDR1 is MGHRA and CDR2 is YSYEKL in the germline V gene. The CDR3 is 15 residues long. This CDR3 reads CASSYITSGGETQYF. CDR3 DNA sequence: TGCGCCAGCAGCTACATAACTAGCGGGGGAGAGACCCAGTACTTC.

The rearrangement uses TRBV5-1 and TRBJ2-1; D might be TRBD2 (7 bases). Germline lookup yields CDR1 SGHRS and CDR2 YFSETQ. V gave up 4 bases and J gave up 0 bases, with 17 bases separating them. The CDR3 spans 17 residues. The CDR3, as DNA: TGCGCCAGCAGCGGATTGGGGGGGCACAGCTCCTACAATGAGCAGTTCTTC. It codes for CASSGLGGHSSYNEQFF.

This chain joins TRBV6-5 and TRBJ2-2, with D possibly matching TRBD2 (5 bases). Germline V lookup: CDR1 MNHEY, CDR2 SVGAGI. The V and J ends lost 6 bases and 0 bases respectively, with 11 bases between them. The CDR3 has 15 residues. The CDR3 DNA reads as TGTGCCAGCAGCGACGACTACACGAACACCGGGGAGCTGTTTTTT. Its translation is CASSDDYTNTGELFF.

The J gene is TRBJ1-6, the V gene TRBV5-6, with a weak D call TRBD1 (6 bases). V lost 3 bases to trimming and J lost 3 bases, with 7 bases between them. The CDR3 extends over 14 amino acids. CDR1 SGHDT and CDR2 YYEEEE come from the germline V gene. CDR3 region: CASSSQGYNSPLHF. As DNA, the CDR3 is TGTGCCAGCAGCTCACAGGGCTATAATTCACCCCTCCACTTT. Combining the CDR3 with reference TRBV5-6 and TRBJ1-6 gives the whole variable domain DAGVTQSPTHLIKTRGQQVTLRCSPKSGHDTVSWYQQALGQGPQFIFQYYEEEERQRGNFPDRFSGHQFPNYSSELNVNALLLGDSALYLCASSSQGYNSPLHFGNGTRLTVT.

The chain recombines TRBV12-3 or TRBV12-4 with TRBJ1-5; D might be TRBD1 (5 bases). V shed 3 bases and J shed 4 bases, with 7 bases lying between them. The CDR3 loop spans 13 amino acids. The chain's CDR3 is CASSFGGNQPQHF. DNA for the CDR3: TGTGCCAGCAGTTTCGGGGGAAATCAGCCCCAGCATTTT.

This clone has just a few counts. The chain combines TRBV4-2 with TRBJ2-1; 8 bases align to TRBD1. The CDR3 sequence is 16 residues long. With 0 bases clipped from V and 6 bases from J, the junction kept 7 bases outside the gene matches. Germline CDR1 and CDR2: LGHNA and YNFKEQ. The CDR3 nucleotides read TGTGCCAGCAGCCAAGAGCGACAGGGGATCGGCAATGAGCAGTTCTTC. This gives the protein CASSQERQGIGNEQFF.

This clone has only one observation. The chain employs TRBV29-1 and TRBJ2-1, with 12 positions matching TRBD2. V lost 4 bases, J lost 1 base, and 8 bases stayed unmatched. Germline loops: CDR1 SQVTM, CDR2 ANQGSEA. This CDR3 comprises 17 residues. CDR3 residues: CSVAELAGGRSYNEQFF. The DNA of the CDR3 is TGCAGCGTTGCTGAGCTAGCGGGGGGGCGATCCTACAATGAGCAGTTCTTC.

This chain links TRBV28 with TRBJ1-1, with no clear D. The CDR3 totals 11 residues. The V end was cut by 7 bases, the J end by 7 bases, with 10 bases between. Germline CDR1 reads MDHEN; CDR2 reads SYDVKM. The CDR3 is CASNDMGEAFF. DNA of the CDR3: TGTGCCAGCAACGACATGGGTGAAGCTTTCTTT.

This clone has ten or more counts. The chain uses TRBV7-8 and TRBJ2-7; perhaps TRBD2 as D (5 bases). V dropped 1 base and J dropped 4 bases, with 14 bases sitting between them. Germline V gene sequence: CDR1 SGHVS, CDR2 FQNEAQ. The CDR3 totals 15 residues. CDR3 coding DNA: TGTGCCAGCAGCTTAGGAGGGTCAGCGGCTTACGAGCAGTACTTC. Protein: CASSLGGSAAYEQYF. The full variable domain, its missing parts supplied by reference TRBV7-8 and TRBJ2-7, is GAGVSQSPRYKVAKRGQDVALRCDPISGHVSLFWYQQALGQGPEFLTYFQNEAQLDKSGLPSDRFFAERPEGSVSTLKIQRTQQEDSAVYLCASSLGGSAAYEQYFGPGTRLTVT.

This sequence joins TRBV18 and TRBJ1-1; maybe TRBD1 (5 bases). The CDR3 extends over 12 amino acids. Germline CDR1 and CDR2: KGHSH and LQKENI. V lost 5 bases, J lost 3 bases, and 7 bases lay in between. CDR3 residues: CASSSGDTEAFF. The CDR3 bases are TGTGCCAGCTCATCGGGGGACACTGAAGCTTTCTTT.

The chain has TRBV5-8 and TRBJ2-1; no clear D. The CDR3 contains 11 residues. CDR1 is SGHTS, CDR2 YDEGEE, per germline. The V and J ends lost 4 bases and 9 bases respectively, with 8 bases between them. The DNA of the CDR3 is TGTGCCAGCAGCCCCGGTGTTGAGCAGTTCTTC. It translates to CASSPGVEQFF.

This chain links TRBV27 with TRBJ1-2, with 7 positions matching TRBD1. V was clipped by 6 bases and J by 0 bases; unmatched bases: 13. CDR3 length: 17 residues. Germline V CDR1 and CDR2: MNHEY, SMNVEV (reference sequence). The CDR3 sequence: CASSPFVRQGPNYGYTF. In DNA form, the CDR3 reads TGTGCCAGCAGCCCTTTCGTCCGACAGGGACCTAACTATGGCTACACCTTC.